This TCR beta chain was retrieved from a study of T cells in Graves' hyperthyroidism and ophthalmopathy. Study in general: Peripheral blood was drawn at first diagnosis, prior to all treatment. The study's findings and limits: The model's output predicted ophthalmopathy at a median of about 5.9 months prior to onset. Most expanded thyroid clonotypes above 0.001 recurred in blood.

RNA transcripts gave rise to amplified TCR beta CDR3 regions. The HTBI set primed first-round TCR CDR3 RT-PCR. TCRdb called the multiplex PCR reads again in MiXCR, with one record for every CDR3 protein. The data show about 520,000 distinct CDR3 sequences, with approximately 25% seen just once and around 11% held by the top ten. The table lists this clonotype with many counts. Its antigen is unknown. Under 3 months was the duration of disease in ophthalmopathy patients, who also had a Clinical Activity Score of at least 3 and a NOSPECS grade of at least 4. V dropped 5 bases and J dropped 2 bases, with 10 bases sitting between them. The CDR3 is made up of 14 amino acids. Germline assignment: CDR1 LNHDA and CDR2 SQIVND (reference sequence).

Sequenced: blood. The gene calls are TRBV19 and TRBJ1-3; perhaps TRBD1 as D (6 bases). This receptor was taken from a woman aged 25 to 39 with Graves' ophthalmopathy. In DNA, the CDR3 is TGTGCCAGTAGTCGAGGACAGCCTGGAAACACCATATATTTT. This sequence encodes CASSRGQPGNTIYF.